The next 32 T cell receptor beta chains were all read from a single sample in a study of T cell changes during pregnancy in multiple sclerosis. Clones were read by immunoSEQ multiplex PCR, and TCRdb kept only the in-frame ones, dropping some. The repertoire holds 70,000 to 90,000 clones, 90% to 95% seen once, with 3.5% to 4% in the top ten. The sample was PBMCs, taken in the first trimester of pregnancy. All receptors derive from a female donor in good health, serving as a control in a pregnancy study. Some clones in this sample may be carry-over from other donors' samples.

V is TRBV4-3 and J is TRBJ2-2, with unresolved D. Germline V gene data show CDR1 as LGHNA and CDR2 as YSLEER. Trimming cost V 4 bases and J 3 bases, with 9 bases left between them. CDR3 length: 14 residues. Here the CDR3 reads CASSLRKHTGELFF. In nucleotides, the CDR3 is TGCGCCAGCAGCCTCAGGAAGCACACCGGGGAGCTGTTTTTT.

The chain has TRBV7-9 and TRBJ2-3; 10 positions match TRBD2. Trimming at V came to 4 bases and at J to 0 bases, leaving 4 bases not matched to a gene. The CDR3 loop spans 16 amino acids. Germline CDR1 is SEHNR and CDR2 is FQNEAQ (reference sequence). The CDR3: CASSSETSGSTDTQYF. DNA of the CDR3: TGTGCCAGCAGCTCTGAGACTAGCGGGAGCACAGATACGCAGTATTTT.

The CDR3 loop reads CASSLFGTGAYEQYF. The CDR3 region has the DNA TGTGCCAGCAGCTTATTCGGGACGGGAGCCTACGAGCAGTACTTC. This chain joins TRBV7-9 and TRBJ2-7; perhaps TRBD2 as D (6 bases). Germline CDR1 reads SEHNR; CDR2 reads FQNEAQ (reference sequence). The CDR3 loop spans 15 amino acids. V lost 2 bases to trimming and J lost 2 bases, with 13 bases between them. Complete variable domain (other parts from reference TRBV7-9 and TRBJ2-7): DTGVSQNPRHKITKRGQNVTFRCDPISEHNRLYWYRQTLGQGPEFLTYFQNEAQLEKSRLLSDRFSAERPKGSFSTLEIQRTEQGDSAMYLCASSLFGTGAYEQYFGPGTRLTVT.

This clone was detected only a few times. V and J are TRBV27 and TRBJ2-7; D perhaps matches TRBD1 (5 bases). Germline V gene data show CDR1 as MNHEY and CDR2 as SMNVEV (reference sequence). Trimming took off 4 bases at V and 0 bases at J, with 7 bases between the two ends. CDR3 length: 13 residues. CDR3 protein: CASSSGNSYEQYF. CDR3 DNA sequence: TGTGCCAGCAGTTCAGGGAACTCCTACGAGCAGTACTTC.

This clone was seen just once. V gene TRBV5-1 combines with J gene TRBJ2-1, with D perhaps matching TRBD1 (6 bases). This CDR3 is built from 16 residues. V lost 0 bases and J lost 6, with 16 bases in between. In germline, CDR1 is SGHRS, CDR2 YFSETQ. CDR3 sequence reads: CASSLVATGTSNEQFF. CDR3 nucleotide sequence: TGCGCCAGCAGCTTGGTGGCGACAGGTACTAGCAATGAGCAGTTCTTC.

The chain couples TRBV10-1 to TRBJ2-7; 7 bases agree with TRBD1. Unmatched junction bases numbered 5, after V lost 7 bases and J lost 2 bases. Germline V CDR1 and CDR2: WNHNN, SYGVQD (reference sequence). The CDR3 runs to 13 residues. CDR3 bases: TGCGCCAGCACCGGACAGGACCCCTACGAGCAGTACTTC. Residues: CASTGQDPYEQYF.

The gene calls are TRBV5-1 and TRBJ1-1; TRBD1 is a possible D gene (5 bases). The V end was cut by 3 bases, the J end by 0 bases, with 9 bases between. The CDR3 consists of 14 residues. The V gene's germline CDR1 is SGHRS and CDR2 YFSETQ. CDR3 nucleotides: TGCGCCAGCAGCTACTGGGGGGTGAACACTGAAGCTTTCTTT. Translation: CASSYWGVNTEAFF.

J is TRBJ2-7 and V is TRBV5-1, with D perhaps TRBD2 (5 bases). Trimming removed 4 bases from V and 6 bases from J, with 14 bases in between. This CDR3 spans 13 amino acids. In germline, CDR1 is SGHRS, CDR2 YFSETQ. CDR3 sequence reads: CASSPGRGGEQYF. The CDR3 DNA sequence: TGCGCCAGCAGCCCTGGCCGGGGTGGCGAGCAGTACTTC.

The rearrangement links TRBV28 to TRBJ1-1; a weak D match, TRBD1 (5 bases). Trimming cost V 6 bases and J 10 bases, with 21 bases left between them. The germline V gene has CDR1 MDHEN and CDR2 SYDVKM. The CDR3 loop spans 14 amino acids. CDR3 coding DNA: TGTGCCAGCAGCCTGGGTCGGGGGAGGTACGGAGCTTTCTTT. Translating it yields CASSLGRGRYGAFF.

The chain couples TRBV20-1 to TRBJ2-5, with D hard to call. Germline CDR1 and CDR2: DFQATT and SNEGSKA (reference sequence). The CDR3 extends over 10 amino acids. V was clipped by 6 bases and J by 4 bases, with 6 bases between them. The CDR3 DNA sequence: TGCAGTGCCGCCGGAGAGACCCAGTACTTC. Amino acid sequence: CSAAGETQYF.

A word on this clone: Sequence at one end of the junction differs from germline and may be a read error. V gene TRBV7-7 combines with J gene TRBJ2-3; D unresolved. This CDR3 region has 13 residues. Germline V gene sequence: CDR1 SSHAT, CDR2 FNYEAQ (reference sequence). CDR3 sequence: CASSLGRTDTQYF. CDR3 in DNA: TGTGCTAGCAGCTTAGGCAGGACAGATACGCAGTATTTT.

The chain joins TRBV28 to TRBJ1-6, with no clear D. Germline CDR1 and CDR2: MDHEN and SYDVKM. This CDR3 has 13 residues. V was trimmed by 8 bases and J by 7 bases, leaving 12 bases between them. The CDR3 loop is CASRPGFNSPLHF. In DNA, the CDR3 is TGTGCCAGCCGGCCCGGGTTCAATTCACCCCTCCACTTT. The entire variable domain, with the rest obtained from reference TRBV28 and TRBJ1-6, is as follows: DVKVTQSSRYLVKRTGEKVFLECVQDMDHENMFWYRQDPGLGLRLIYFSYDVKMKEKGDIPEGYSVSREKKERFSLILESASTNQTSMYLCASRPGFNSPLHFGNGTRLTVT.

This clone has a handful of counts. The chain carries TRBV14 and TRBJ2-7; 10 bases agree with TRBD1. Trimming took 5 bases from V and 2 from J; bases not matched to a gene: 6. Looked up from germline, CDR1 is SGHDN and CDR2 is FVKESK. The CDR3 has 15 residues. The CDR3 coding sequence is TGTGCCAGCAGCGCCTCCGGACAGGGGGCCTACGAGCAGTACTTC. Encoded protein: CASSASGQGAYEQYF. Complete variable domain (other parts from reference TRBV14 and TRBJ2-7): EAGVTQFPSHSVIEKGQTVTLRCDPISGHDNLYWYRRVMGKEIKFLLHFVKESKQDESGMPNNRFLAERTGGTYSTLKVQPAELEDSGVYFCASSASGQGAYEQYFGPGTRLTVT.

The chain recombines TRBV14 with TRBJ1-2; D is perhaps TRBD1 (6 bases). V was shortened by 5 bases and J by 6 bases, with 13 bases between the two germline ends. Germline CDR1 SGHDN, CDR2 FVKESK. The CDR3 has 13 amino acids. The CDR3 sequence is CASSTGTRDGYTF. CDR3 DNA sequence: TGTGCCAGCAGCACCGGGACAAGAGATGGCTACACCTTC.

The J gene is TRBJ2-7, the V gene TRBV7-9; the D gene is possibly TRBD1 (6 bases). Germline-derived CDR1 and CDR2 are SEHNR and FQNEAQ (reference sequence). V was trimmed by 5 bases and J by 7 bases, leaving 15 bases between them. CDR3 length: 13 amino acids. The CDR3 here is CASSQQGVGEQYF. The CDR3 DNA follows: TGTGCCAGCAGCCAACAGGGCGTCGGGGAGCAGTACTTC.

The chain couples TRBV29-1 to TRBJ1-1; a possible D gene is TRBD1 (6 bases). This CDR3 has 12 residues. In germline, CDR1 is SQVTM, CDR2 ANQGSEA. Trimming took 5 bases from V and 1 from J, leaving 8 bases between them. DNA of the CDR3: TGCAGCGTTTTAGGGGGGAACACTGAAGCTTTCTTT. Amino acids: CSVLGGNTEAFF.

J is TRBJ1-6 and V is TRBV7-6; TRBD1 aligns across 7 bases. With 5 bases clipped from V and 9 bases from J, the junction kept 10 bases outside the gene matches. The CDR3 has 15 amino acids. Germline lookup yields CDR1 SGHVS and CDR2 FNYEAQ. CDR3: CASSLRPPGGSPLHF. The CDR3 DNA reads as TGTGCCAGCAGCCTGAGGCCCCCAGGGGGTTCACCCCTCCACTTT.

The V gene is TRBV27, the J gene TRBJ2-6, with D unresolved. V was pared by 2 bases and J by 1 base, with 18 bases between. CDR1 is MNHEY and CDR2 is SMNVEV in the germline V gene (reference sequence). There are 19 residues in the CDR3. The CDR3 protein is CASSLGPEPFLSGANVLTF. CDR3 nucleotide sequence: TGTGCCAGCAGTTTAGGGCCTGAGCCGTTTTTGTCTGGGGCCAACGTCCTGACTTTC.

Only one count was recorded for this clone. V gene TRBV5-1 combines with J gene TRBJ1-1; a weak D match, TRBD1 (6 bases). Trimming removed 3 bases at V and 4 bases at J, with 13 bases between. The CDR3 is 14 residues long. Germline lookup yields CDR1 SGHRS and CDR2 YFSETQ. The CDR3 coding sequence is TGCGCCAGCAGCTCCGACCAGGGGTCCACTGAAGCTTTCTTT. Amino acid sequence: CASSSDQGSTEAFF.

The V call is TRBV5-8, the J call TRBJ2-7; 10 bases fit TRBD2. The CDR3 loop spans 16 amino acids. CDR1 and CDR2 (germline): SGHTS, YDEGEE. The V gene end was trimmed by 2 bases and the J gene end by 1 base; junction bases not matched to a gene: 6. The CDR3 bases are TGTGCCAGCAGCTTCCCAGGGGGACTAGCGTCCTACGAGCAGTACTTC. The encoded protein is CASSFPGGLASYEQYF. Together with reference TRBV5-8 and TRBJ2-7, the CDR3 gives the full variable domain: EAGVTQSPTHLIKTRGQQATLRCSPISGHTSVYWYQQALGLGLQFLLWYDEGEERNRGNFPPRFSGRQFPNYSSELNVNALELEDSALYLCASSFPGGLASYEQYFGPGTRLTVT.

The rearrangement links TRBV25-1 to TRBJ1-2; D unclear. There are 11 residues in the CDR3. Trimming cost V 6 bases and J 5 bases, with 7 bases left between them. Germline CDR1 is MGHDK and CDR2 is SYGVNS. The CDR3 nucleotides read TGTGCCAGCAGCAGGCAGTATGGCTACACCTTC. Translated, it gives CASSRQYGYTF.

This CDR3 is CASRTGGAYEQYF. Written as DNA, the CDR3 is TGTGCCAGCAGGACGGGGGGGGCCTACGAGCAGTACTTC. The rearrangement links TRBV6-6 to TRBJ2-7, with 8 bases identical to TRBD2. CDR1 is MNHNY, CDR2 SVGAGI, per germline (reference sequence). With 6 bases clipped from V and 2 bases from J, the junction kept 3 bases outside the gene matches. The CDR3 sequence is 13 residues long.

This chain uses TRBV1 with TRBJ1-5; no check of the table's D call, TRBD1, against the DNA was made. TRBV1 is tagged as a pseudogene. The CDR3 has 16 amino acids. In DNA, the CDR3 is TGCACCAGCAGGTTCCGGGACAGTGATAGCAATCAGCCCCAGCATTTT. Its translation is CTSRFRDSDSNQPQHF.

The genes are TRBV27 and TRBJ2-5, with TRBD2 matching 9 bases. The V gene end was trimmed by 3 bases and the J gene end by 1 base; junction bases not matched to a gene: 12. The CDR3 sequence is 18 residues long. The germline CDR1 and CDR2 sequences are MNHEY and SMNVEV (reference sequence). CDR3 sequence: CASSLNAGGLTFQETQYF. The CDR3 region has the DNA TGTGCCAGCAGTTTGAATGCGGGGGGGCTTACTTTCCAAGAGACCCAGTACTTC.

The chain recombines TRBV7-9 with TRBJ1-4; TRBD1 aligns across 8 bases. This CDR3 has 15 residues. Looked up from germline, CDR1 is SEHNR and CDR2 is FQNEAQ (reference sequence). Losses at the gene ends were 3 bases for V and 6 bases for J; bases not matched to a gene: 6. The CDR3 coding sequence is TGTGCCAGCAGCTTTGGGACAGGACGGGATGAAAAACTGTTTTTT. Translated, it gives CASSFGTGRDEKLFF. Using reference TRBV7-9 and TRBJ1-4 for the parts outside the CDR3, the full variable domain is DTGVSQNPRHKITKRGQNVTFRCDPISEHNRLYWYRQTLGQGPEFLTYFQNEAQLEKSRLLSDRFSAERPKGSFSTLEIQRTEQGDSAMYLCASSFGTGRDEKLFFGSGTQLSVL.

The V gene is TRBV29-1, the J gene TRBJ2-1, with 9 bases that match TRBD2. Trimming removed 5 bases from V and 3 bases from J; junction bases left unmatched: 8. The germline gives CDR1 SQVTM, CDR2 ANQGSEA. The CDR3 sequence is 15 residues long. CDR3 DNA: TGCAGCGTTCGAGGGGGCGGGAGGGACTACAATGAGCAGTTCTTC. It is translated as CSVRGGGRDYNEQFF.

The V call is TRBV9, the J call TRBJ1-1; D possibly corresponds to TRBD1 (5 bases). CDR1 SGDLS and CDR2 YYNGEE come from the germline V gene. Trimming took off 4 bases at V and 1 base at J, with 14 bases between the two ends. CDR3 length: 15 residues. CDR3 region: CASSPTGLRNTEAFF. CDR3 DNA: TGTGCCAGCAGCCCGACGGGACTGCGGAACACTGAAGCTTTCTTT.

The J gene is TRBJ2-5, the V gene TRBV11-3; D is ambiguous. This CDR3 comprises 13 residues. CDR1 and CDR2 (germline): SGHNT, YENEEA. V was cut by 2 bases and J by 4 bases, with 8 bases left in between. The CDR3 nucleotides are TGTGCCAGCAGCTTAAATGGGCTAGAGACCCAGTACTTC. The encoded protein is CASSLNGLETQYF.

The V gene is TRBV10-1, the J gene TRBJ2-7; 10 bases map to TRBD2. This CDR3 contains 14 residues. Germline CDR1 WNHNN, CDR2 SYGVQD (reference sequence). After removal of 4 bases from V and 0 bases from J, the junction contained 0 bases not matched to a gene. The CDR3 here is CASSASGGSYEQYF. The CDR3 DNA follows: TGCGCCAGCAGTGCTAGCGGGGGCTCCTACGAGCAGTACTTC.

The chain recombines TRBV28 with TRBJ2-4, with TRBD2 as a possible D gene (5 bases). Looked up from germline, CDR1 is MDHEN and CDR2 is SYDVKM. The V end was cut by 4 bases, the J end by 6 bases, with 7 bases between. The CDR3 consists of 12 residues. CDR3 amino acids: CASSWEPNIQYF. The CDR3 nucleotides read TGTGCCAGCAGTTGGGAGCCAAACATTCAGTACTTC.

This chain links TRBV20-1 with TRBJ2-3; TRBD1 agrees at 7 bases. CDR1 DFQATT and CDR2 SNEGSKA come from the germline V gene (reference sequence). V dropped 4 bases and J dropped 8; count of bases not matched to a gene: 3. CDR3 length: 11 residues. The CDR3: CSATGGSTQYF. The DNA of the CDR3 is TGCAGTGCTACAGGGGGAAGTACGCAGTATTTT.

The V and J genes are TRBV18 and TRBJ1-6; 8 bases fit TRBD1. In germline, CDR1 is KGHSH, CDR2 LQKENI. J lost 4 bases, V lost 5 bases, and 1 base had no gene match. The CDR3 totals 14 residues. The CDR3 nucleotides are TGTGCCAGCTCAGGGACAGGTTATAATTCACCCCTCCACTTT. The encoded protein is CASSGTGYNSPLHF.